This T cell receptor (beta chain) originates from a study of blood T cell repertoires in COVID-19. Study-level information: The cDNA or gDNA used as material had been derived from T cells, B-cell-depleted T cells, or PBMCs.

Original handling: Estimates of nucleated cell counts were drawn from the amplification of reference gene primers. TCRdb keeps only in-frame clones here, not all; method: immunoSEQ multiplex PCR. Clonal size and the V and J genes are those of that table, whereas D and trimming came from the DNA. The data contain 300,000 to 400,000 clones, approximately 87% of them singletons. Germline V CDR1 and CDR2: MNHNS, SASEGT. This CDR3 has 13 residues. The V end lost 3 bases, the J end lost 3 bases, and 8 bases lay between the germline ends. V usage is TRBV6-1 and J usage is TRBJ2-5; D unclear. Sequencing was carried out using peripheral blood. This receptor was identified in an older woman with COVID-19, enrolled during active disease. CDR3 bases: TGTGCCAGCAGTGATTTGAGCAAAGAGACCCAGTACTTC. Translated: CASSDLSKETQYF.